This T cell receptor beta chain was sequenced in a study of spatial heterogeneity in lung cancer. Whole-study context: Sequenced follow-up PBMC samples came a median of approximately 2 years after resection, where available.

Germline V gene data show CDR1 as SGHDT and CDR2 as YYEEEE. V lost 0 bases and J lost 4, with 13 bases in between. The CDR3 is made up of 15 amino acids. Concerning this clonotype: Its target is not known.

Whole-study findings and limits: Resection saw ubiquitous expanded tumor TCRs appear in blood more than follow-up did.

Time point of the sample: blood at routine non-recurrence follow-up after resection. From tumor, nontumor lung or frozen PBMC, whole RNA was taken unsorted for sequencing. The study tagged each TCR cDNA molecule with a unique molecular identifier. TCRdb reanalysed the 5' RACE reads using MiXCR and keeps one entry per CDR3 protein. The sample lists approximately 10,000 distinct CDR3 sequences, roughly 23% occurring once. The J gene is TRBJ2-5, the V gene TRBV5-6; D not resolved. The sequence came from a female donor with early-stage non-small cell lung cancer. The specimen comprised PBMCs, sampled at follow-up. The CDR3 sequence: CASSLGSLVGETQYF. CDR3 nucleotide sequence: TGTGCCAGCAGCTTGGGGTCCCTTGTCGGAGAGACCCAGTACTTC. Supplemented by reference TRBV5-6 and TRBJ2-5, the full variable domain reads DAGVTQSPTHLIKTRGQQVTLRCSPKSGHDTVSWYQQALGQGPQFIFQYYEEEERQRGNFPDRFSGHQFPNYSSELNVNALLLGDSALYLCASSLGSLVGETQYFGPGTRLLVL.